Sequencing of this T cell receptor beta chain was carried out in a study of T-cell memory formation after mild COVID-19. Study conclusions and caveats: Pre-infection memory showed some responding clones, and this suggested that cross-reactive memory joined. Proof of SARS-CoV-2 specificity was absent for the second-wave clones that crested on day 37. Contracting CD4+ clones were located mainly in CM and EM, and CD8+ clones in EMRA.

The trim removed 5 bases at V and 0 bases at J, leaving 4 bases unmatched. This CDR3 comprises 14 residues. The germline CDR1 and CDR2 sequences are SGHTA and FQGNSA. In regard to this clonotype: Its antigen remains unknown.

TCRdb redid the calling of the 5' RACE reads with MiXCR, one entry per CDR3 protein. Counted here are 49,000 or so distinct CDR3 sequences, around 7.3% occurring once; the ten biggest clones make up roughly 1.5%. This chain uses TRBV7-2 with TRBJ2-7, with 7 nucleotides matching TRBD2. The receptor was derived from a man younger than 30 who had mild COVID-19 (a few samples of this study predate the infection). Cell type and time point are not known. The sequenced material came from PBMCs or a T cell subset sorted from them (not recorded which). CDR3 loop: CASSASGNSYEQYF. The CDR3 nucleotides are TGTGCCAGCAGCGCCAGCGGGAACTCCTACGAGCAGTACTTC.